The 23 T cell receptor beta chains listed next were all sequenced from one sample in a study of shared clonotypes between healthy human individuals. Naive CD8 cells lacked CD45RO and underwent positive selection for CCR7, leaving out terminally differentiated effector memory CD45RA+ cells. TCRdb's copy holds only in-frame clones and misses some; the assay was immunoSEQ multiplex PCR. This sample yields roughly 890,000 clones, of which 80% to 95% are seen a single time; less than 25% belongs to the top ten. Sample: naive CD8+ T cells sorted from blood. The receptor set was obtained from a man aged 25 to 40 in good health.

The V and J genes are TRBV29-1 and TRBJ2-2, with unresolved D. The CDR3 consists of 13 residues. Trimming pared 6 bases from V and 0 bases from J, leaving 8 bases between. The V gene's germline CDR1 is SQVTM and CDR2 ANQGSEA. CDR3 residues: CSVQVANTGELFF. In DNA, the CDR3 is TGCAGCGTGCAGGTGGCGAACACCGGGGAGCTGTTTTTT.

The chain joins TRBV7-9 to TRBJ2-5; 8 nucleotides agree with TRBD1. The ends lost 6 bases at V and 5 bases at J; junction bases unmatched: 11. CDR3 size: 15 residues. The germline V gene encodes CDR1 SEHNR and CDR2 FQNEAQ (reference sequence). This chain's CDR3 is CASRISRGRNETQYF. The CDR3 DNA is TGTGCCAGCAGAATAAGCAGGGGGCGGAATGAGACCCAGTACTTC.

V and J are TRBV28 and TRBJ2-2, with no clear D. The ends were cut back, 5 bases at V and 0 bases at J, with 7 bases in the middle. The CDR3 contains 14 residues. CDR1 is MDHEN, CDR2 SYDVKM, per germline. CDR3 loop: CASSPASNTGELFF. CDR3 nucleotides: TGTGCCAGCAGTCCGGCATCGAACACCGGGGAGCTGTTTTTT.

A note on this clone: Additional DNA sequences in this sample encode the identical CDR3. The chain carries TRBV7-9 and TRBJ1-5; 10 bases line up with TRBD1. This CDR3 comprises 14 residues. The V gene end was trimmed by 4 bases and the J gene end by 4 bases; junction bases not matched to a gene: 1. The germline gives CDR1 SEHNR, CDR2 FQNEAQ (reference sequence). The CDR3 coding sequence is TGTGCCAGCAGCTCGGGACAGGGGAATCAGCCCCAGCATTTT. Its protein product is CASSSGQGNQPQHF. The full variable domain, its missing parts supplied by reference TRBV7-9 and TRBJ1-5, is DTGVSQNPRHKITKRGQNVTFRCDPISEHNRLYWYRQTLGQGPEFLTYFQNEAQLEKSRLLSDRFSAERPKGSFSTLEIQRTEQGDSAMYLCASSSGQGNQPQHFGDGTRLSIL.

Note on this clone: Other nucleotide sequences in the sample specify the same CDR3. The chain is built from TRBV10-1 and TRBJ2-3; unclear D gene. Germline CDR1 reads WNHNN; CDR2 reads SYGVQD (reference sequence). Trimming removed 2 bases at V and 2 bases at J, with 8 bases between. CDR3 size: 14 residues. The CDR3 region has the DNA TGCGCCAGCAGTGAGGGCAGAACCACAGATACGCAGTATTTT. As protein: CASSEGRTTDTQYF.

V gene TRBV27 combines with J gene TRBJ2-3; no definite D call. CDR1 MNHEY and CDR2 SMNVEV come from the germline V gene (reference sequence). CDR3 length: 14 residues. V dropped 3 bases and J dropped 0 bases, with 7 bases sitting between them. The CDR3: CASSFFASTDTQYF. The CDR3 nucleotides are TGTGCCAGCAGTTTTTTCGCTAGCACAGATACGCAGTATTTT.

This clone was recorded once. The chain uses TRBV19 and TRBJ2-7; 7 positions agree with TRBD2. CDR1 LNHDA and CDR2 SQIVND come from the germline V gene (reference sequence). V dropped 10 bases and J dropped 3; count of bases not matched to a gene: 3. The CDR3 is made up of 11 amino acids. CDR3 DNA: TGTGCCACCCGCGGGGGCTACGAGCAGTACTTC. It specifies CATRGGYEQYF.

This clone was detected once. The chain couples TRBV25-1 to TRBJ2-1; D is undetermined. CDR1 is MGHDK and CDR2 is SYGVNS in the germline V gene. This CDR3 comprises 15 residues. Trimming removed 2 bases at V and 0 bases at J, with 8 bases between. Written as DNA, the CDR3 is TGTGCCAGCAGTGAAGGGCGGAGCTCCTACAATGAGCAGTTCTTC. Translating it yields CASSEGRSSYNEQFF.

The rearrangement uses TRBV6-1 and TRBJ2-7; TRBD1 might be the D (5 bases). Germline values: CDR1 MNHNS, CDR2 SASEGT. V lost 4 bases to trimming and J lost 0 bases, with 16 bases between them. The CDR3 spans 16 residues. The CDR3 loop reads CASSATLRVSSYEQYF. In nucleotides, the CDR3 is TGTGCCAGCAGTGCTACCCTCAGGGTTAGCTCCTACGAGCAGTACTTC.

DNA of the CDR3: TGTGCCAGCAGCTTATTTGAAGCGGGAGCCACCGGGGAGCTGTTTTTT. This encodes CASSLFEAGATGELFF. This chain links TRBV7-9 with TRBJ2-2; TRBD2 aligns across 8 bases. The V segment lost 2 bases and the J segment 4 bases; nucleotides outside the gene matches: 6. Germline CDR1 SEHNR, CDR2 FQNEAQ (reference sequence). The CDR3 runs to 16 residues.

This chain links TRBV15 with TRBJ2-6, with D perhaps matching TRBD1 (6 bases). Deletions cut 3 bases from V and 0 bases from J, with 18 bases between. This CDR3 comprises 19 residues. Germline CDR1 is LNHNV and CDR2 is YYDKDF (reference sequence). DNA for the CDR3: TGTGCCACCAGCAGGCCCGACAGGTTTTCCAGCTCTGGGGCCAACGTCCTGACTTTC. This sequence encodes CATSRPDRFSSSGANVLTF. Full variable domain (remainder filled in from reference TRBV15 and TRBJ2-6): DAMVIQNPRYQVTQFGKPVTLSCSQTLNHNVMYWYQQKSSQAPKLLFHYYDKDFNNEADTPDNFQSRRPNTSFCFLDIRSPGLGDTAMYLCATSRPDRFSSSGANVLTFGAGSRLTVL.

The V call is TRBV6-1, the J call TRBJ1-2, with a weak D call TRBD1 (6 bases). CDR1 and CDR2 (germline): MNHNS, SASEGT. V lost 8 bases and J 2 bases, leaving 15 bases between the germline ends. There are 14 residues in the CDR3. This chain's CDR3 is CASLAGGGNYGYTF. The CDR3 coding sequence is TGTGCCAGCCTCGCGGGAGGGGGGAACTATGGCTACACCTTC.

The V call is TRBV4-3, the J call TRBJ2-7, with 7 bases lining up with TRBD1. The germline V gene encodes CDR1 LGHNA and CDR2 YSLEER. J lost 2 bases, V lost 6 bases, and 7 bases had no gene match. The CDR3 has 14 residues. CDR3 region: CASSQNRGTYEQYF. DNA for the CDR3: TGCGCCAGCAGTCAGAACAGGGGAACCTACGAGCAGTACTTC.

This sequence joins TRBV29-1 and TRBJ1-1, with no clear D. Germline V gene sequence: CDR1 SQVTM, CDR2 ANQGSEA. V lost 4 bases and J 1 base, leaving 16 bases between the germline ends. CDR3 length: 15 residues. CDR3 protein: CSVVLPFTENTEAFF. In DNA, the CDR3 is TGCAGCGTTGTTCTGCCCTTTACTGAGAACACTGAAGCTTTCTTT. The entire variable domain, with the rest obtained from reference TRBV29-1 and TRBJ1-1, is as follows: SAVISQKPSRDICQRGTSLTIQCQVDSQVTMMFWYRQQPGQSLTLIATANQGSEATYESGFVIDKFPISRPNLTFSTLTVSNMSPEDSSIYLCSVVLPFTENTEAFFGQGTRLTVV.

The V call is TRBV10-2, the J call TRBJ1-5; unclear D gene. This CDR3 is 14 amino acids long. CDR1 and CDR2 (germline): WSHSY, SAAADI. V was pared by 8 bases and J by 0 bases, with 11 bases between. This CDR3 is CASGNSHSNQPQHF. CDR3 sequence (DNA): TGCGCCAGCGGTAACAGCCATAGCAATCAGCCCCAGCATTTT.

V and J are TRBV30 and TRBJ1-3; D not certain. The CDR3 length is 18 residues. The V gene lost 2 bases and the J gene lost 0 bases, with 20 bases spanning the gap. Germline V gene lookup returns CDR1 GTSNPN and CDR2 SVGIG (reference sequence). CDR3 in amino acids: CAWSLTPGRVLSGNTIYF. The CDR3 nucleotides are TGTGCCTGGAGTCTCACCCCCGGACGCGTTCTCTCTGGAAACACCATATATTTT. The full variable domain, its missing parts supplied by reference TRBV30 and TRBJ1-3, is SQTIHQWPATLVQPVGSPLSLECTVEGTSNPNLYWYRQAAGRGLQLLFYSVGIGQISSEVPQNLSASRPQDRQFILSSKKLLLSDSGFYLCAWSLTPGRVLSGNTIYFGEGSWLTVV.

The chain recombines TRBV10-3 with TRBJ1-2, with unresolved D. Trimming pared 2 bases from V and 0 bases from J, leaving 4 bases between. This CDR3 contains 13 residues. The germline V gene has CDR1 ENHRY and CDR2 SYGVKD. This CDR3 is CAISEGTNYGYTF. The DNA for the CDR3 is TGTGCCATCAGTGAGGGGACTAACTATGGCTACACCTTC.

V is TRBV28 and J is TRBJ2-5, with TRBD2 matching 11 bases. The V gene end was trimmed by 3 bases and the J gene end by 5 bases; junction bases not matched to a gene: 2. The CDR3 sequence is 14 residues long. The germline V gene encodes CDR1 MDHEN and CDR2 SYDVKM. The CDR3: CASSFPSGGETQYF. As DNA, the CDR3 is TGTGCCAGCAGTTTCCCTAGCGGGGGGGAGACCCAGTACTTC.

The genes are TRBV4-1 and TRBJ1-2, with D uncertain. Per germline, CDR1 MGHRA and CDR2 YSYEKL. V shed 6 bases and J shed 0 bases, with 5 bases lying between them. The CDR3 has 12 residues. The CDR3 spells CASRRANYGYTF. CDR3 in DNA: TGCGCCAGCAGAAGAGCTAACTATGGCTACACCTTC.

This sequence joins TRBV7-9 and TRBJ2-5, with 8 bases aligning to TRBD1. Looked up from germline, CDR1 is SEHNR and CDR2 is FQNEAQ (reference sequence). This CDR3 is built from 19 residues. Trimming took 2 bases from V and 4 from J; bases not matched to a gene: 18. Here the CDR3 reads CASSLRKFEDREFRETQYF. DNA for the CDR3: TGTGCCAGCAGCTTACGCAAATTCGAGGACAGGGAATTTCGAGAGACCCAGTACTTC.

This clone appeared once. The rearrangement links TRBV7-8 to TRBJ2-1; unclear D gene. The germline V gene encodes CDR1 SGHVS and CDR2 FQNEAQ. Trimming pared 5 bases from V and 2 bases from J, leaving 16 bases between. This CDR3 has 16 amino acids. CDR3: CASSIYVGKTYNEQFF. In DNA, the CDR3 is TGTGCCAGCAGCATTTACGTGGGCAAAACCTACAATGAGCAGTTCTTC.

Of note for this clone: This specimen includes other DNA sequences encoding the same CDR3. This chain connects TRBV6-1 to TRBJ2-3; 7 nucleotides match TRBD2. The length of the CDR3 is 15 residues. Trimming removed 1 base from V and 0 bases from J; junction bases left unmatched: 1. Germline V lookup: CDR1 MNHNS, CDR2 SASEGT. DNA of the CDR3: TGTGCCAGCAGTGAAGGCGGGAGTAGCACAGATACGCAGTATTTT. It encodes CASSEGGSSTDTQYF.

To note about this clone: This CDR3 is also generated by other DNA sequences in the sample. The rearrangement links TRBV27 to TRBJ2-7, with D tentatively TRBD1 (5 bases). Per germline, CDR1 MNHEY and CDR2 SMNVEV (reference sequence). The CDR3 length is 15 residues. V was shortened by 3 bases and J by 2 bases, with 14 bases between the two germline ends. The chain's CDR3 is CASSLKGLGTYEQYF. The CDR3 DNA sequence: TGTGCCAGCAGTTTGAAGGGGCTGGGGACCTACGAGCAGTACTTC.